This T cell receptor beta chain was recovered during a study of cytomegalovirus exposure and HLA in healthy donors. Study-level background: The study's early data release held about 85 million unique TCRs from HLA-typed donors.

CDR3 length equals 15 residues. Per the germline V gene, CDR1 is SSHAT and CDR2 is FNYEAQ (reference sequence). Study-level points and caveats: Per published reports, the classifier diagnosed cytomegalovirus status with high specificity and sensitivity. Later analysis showed TCR association rates varying by HLA locus, highest for DRB1 and lowest for HLA-C.

Details on this clone: The antigen remains unidentified. At one end, the junction sequence differs from germline, possibly due to a read error.

The PCR was carried out with 60 Vbeta primers and 13 Jbeta primers. Authors' analysis steps: The count from a later analysis was some 81 million unique TCR beta chains, roughly 11 million of them shared. Method: immunoSEQ multiplex PCR; TCRdb's copy keeps in-frame clones and lacks some. V and J calls and clone size follow that table, whereas D and trimming were derived from the DNA. The sample yields about 300,000 clones, approximately 90% seen once. This receptor was identified in a man aged 40-55 years in good health and CMV-seropositive. This sequence joins TRBV7-7 and TRBJ2-1, with 10 bases aligning to TRBD1. Sequenced input: PBMCs. CDR3 loop: CASSYGDRGYNEQFF. CDR3 DNA: TGTGCTAGCAGCTATGGGGACAGGGGCTACAATGAGCAGTTCTTC.